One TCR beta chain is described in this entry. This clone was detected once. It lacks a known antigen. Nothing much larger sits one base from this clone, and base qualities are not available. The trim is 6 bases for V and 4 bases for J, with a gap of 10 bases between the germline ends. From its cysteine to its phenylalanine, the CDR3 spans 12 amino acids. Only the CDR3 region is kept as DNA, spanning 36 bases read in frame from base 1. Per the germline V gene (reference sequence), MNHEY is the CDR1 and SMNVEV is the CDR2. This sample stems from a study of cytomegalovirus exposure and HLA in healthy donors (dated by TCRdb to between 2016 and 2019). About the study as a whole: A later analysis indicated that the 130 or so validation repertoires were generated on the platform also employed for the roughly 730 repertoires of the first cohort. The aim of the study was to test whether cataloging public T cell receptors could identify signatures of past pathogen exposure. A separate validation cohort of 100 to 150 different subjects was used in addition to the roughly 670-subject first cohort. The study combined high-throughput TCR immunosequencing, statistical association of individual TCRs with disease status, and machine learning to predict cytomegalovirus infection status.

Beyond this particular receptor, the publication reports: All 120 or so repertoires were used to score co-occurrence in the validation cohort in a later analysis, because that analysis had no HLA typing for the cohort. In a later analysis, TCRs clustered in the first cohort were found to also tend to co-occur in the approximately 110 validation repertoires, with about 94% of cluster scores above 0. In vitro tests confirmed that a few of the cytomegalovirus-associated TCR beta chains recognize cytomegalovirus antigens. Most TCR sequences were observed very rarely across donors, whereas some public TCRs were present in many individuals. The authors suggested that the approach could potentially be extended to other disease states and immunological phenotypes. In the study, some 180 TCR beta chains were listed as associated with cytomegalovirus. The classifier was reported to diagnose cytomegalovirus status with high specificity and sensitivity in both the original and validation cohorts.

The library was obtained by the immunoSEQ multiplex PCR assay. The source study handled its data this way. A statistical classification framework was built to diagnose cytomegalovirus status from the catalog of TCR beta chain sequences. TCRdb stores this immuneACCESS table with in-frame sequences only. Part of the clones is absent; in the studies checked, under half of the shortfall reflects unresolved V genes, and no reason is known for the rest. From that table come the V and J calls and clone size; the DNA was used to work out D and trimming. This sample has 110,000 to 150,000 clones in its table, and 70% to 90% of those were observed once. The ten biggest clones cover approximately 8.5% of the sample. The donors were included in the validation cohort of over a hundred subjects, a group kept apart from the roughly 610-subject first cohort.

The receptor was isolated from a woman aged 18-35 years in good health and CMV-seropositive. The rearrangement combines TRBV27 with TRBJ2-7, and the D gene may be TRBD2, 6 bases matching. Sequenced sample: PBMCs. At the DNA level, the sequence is TGTGCCAGCAGGGGGGGTCTGTACGAGCAGTACTTC. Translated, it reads CASRGGLYEQYF.